This TCR beta chain was obtained from a study of T cell responses to AZD1222 COVID-19 vaccine. Whole-study results and caveats: Reports say nearly half of spike-specific TCRs go after unmutated variant regions. Increased Spike-specific TCR breadth and depth were observed after two AZD1222 doses.

This clone appeared once. No antigen is known for it. The length of the CDR3 is 14 residues. V lost 4 bases, J lost 5 bases, and 8 bases stayed unmatched. The germline V gene encodes CDR1 SGHNT and CDR2 YYREEE (reference sequence). Generated by immunoSEQ multiplex PCR, the TCRdb table keeps only in-frame clones and is missing some. The table lists 95,000 to 150,000 clones, less than 90% of them singletons. This material consisted of peripheral blood, taken on day 0 of AZD1222 vaccination. The sequence was obtained from an adult in good health. The gene calls are TRBV5-4 and TRBJ2-5, with 7 bases lining up with TRBD1. The CDR3 DNA follows: TGTGCCAGCAGCCCGGGACAGCCAGGGGAGACCCAGTACTTC. Translated: CASSPGQPGETQYF.